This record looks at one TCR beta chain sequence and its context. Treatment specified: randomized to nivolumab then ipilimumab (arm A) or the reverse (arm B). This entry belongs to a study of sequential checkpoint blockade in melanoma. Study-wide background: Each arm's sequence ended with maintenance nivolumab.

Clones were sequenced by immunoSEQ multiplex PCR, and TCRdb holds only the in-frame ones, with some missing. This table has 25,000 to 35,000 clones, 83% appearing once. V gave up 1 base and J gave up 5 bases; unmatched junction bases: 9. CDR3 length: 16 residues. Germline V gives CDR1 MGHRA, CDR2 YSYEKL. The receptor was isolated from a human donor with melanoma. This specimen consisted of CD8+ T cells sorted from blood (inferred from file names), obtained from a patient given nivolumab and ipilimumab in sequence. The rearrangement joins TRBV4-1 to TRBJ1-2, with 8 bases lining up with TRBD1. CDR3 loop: CASSQARQGLGYGYTF. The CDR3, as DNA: TGCGCCAGCAGCCAAGCGCGACAGGGGTTGGGATATGGCTACACCTTC.